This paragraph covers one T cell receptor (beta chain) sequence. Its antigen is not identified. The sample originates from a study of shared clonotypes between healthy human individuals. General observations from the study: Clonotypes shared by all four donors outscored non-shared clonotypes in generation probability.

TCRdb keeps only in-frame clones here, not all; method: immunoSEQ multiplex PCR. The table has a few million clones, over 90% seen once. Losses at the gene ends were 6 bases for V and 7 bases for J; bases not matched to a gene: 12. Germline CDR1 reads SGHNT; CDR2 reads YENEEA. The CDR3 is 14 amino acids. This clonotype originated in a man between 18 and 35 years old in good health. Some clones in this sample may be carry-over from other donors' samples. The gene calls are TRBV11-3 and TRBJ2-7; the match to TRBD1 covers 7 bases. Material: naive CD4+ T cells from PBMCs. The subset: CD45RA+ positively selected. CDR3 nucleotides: TGTGCCAGCAGGCAGACAGGGTATTCGGGAGAGCAGTACTTC. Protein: CASRQTGYSGEQYF.